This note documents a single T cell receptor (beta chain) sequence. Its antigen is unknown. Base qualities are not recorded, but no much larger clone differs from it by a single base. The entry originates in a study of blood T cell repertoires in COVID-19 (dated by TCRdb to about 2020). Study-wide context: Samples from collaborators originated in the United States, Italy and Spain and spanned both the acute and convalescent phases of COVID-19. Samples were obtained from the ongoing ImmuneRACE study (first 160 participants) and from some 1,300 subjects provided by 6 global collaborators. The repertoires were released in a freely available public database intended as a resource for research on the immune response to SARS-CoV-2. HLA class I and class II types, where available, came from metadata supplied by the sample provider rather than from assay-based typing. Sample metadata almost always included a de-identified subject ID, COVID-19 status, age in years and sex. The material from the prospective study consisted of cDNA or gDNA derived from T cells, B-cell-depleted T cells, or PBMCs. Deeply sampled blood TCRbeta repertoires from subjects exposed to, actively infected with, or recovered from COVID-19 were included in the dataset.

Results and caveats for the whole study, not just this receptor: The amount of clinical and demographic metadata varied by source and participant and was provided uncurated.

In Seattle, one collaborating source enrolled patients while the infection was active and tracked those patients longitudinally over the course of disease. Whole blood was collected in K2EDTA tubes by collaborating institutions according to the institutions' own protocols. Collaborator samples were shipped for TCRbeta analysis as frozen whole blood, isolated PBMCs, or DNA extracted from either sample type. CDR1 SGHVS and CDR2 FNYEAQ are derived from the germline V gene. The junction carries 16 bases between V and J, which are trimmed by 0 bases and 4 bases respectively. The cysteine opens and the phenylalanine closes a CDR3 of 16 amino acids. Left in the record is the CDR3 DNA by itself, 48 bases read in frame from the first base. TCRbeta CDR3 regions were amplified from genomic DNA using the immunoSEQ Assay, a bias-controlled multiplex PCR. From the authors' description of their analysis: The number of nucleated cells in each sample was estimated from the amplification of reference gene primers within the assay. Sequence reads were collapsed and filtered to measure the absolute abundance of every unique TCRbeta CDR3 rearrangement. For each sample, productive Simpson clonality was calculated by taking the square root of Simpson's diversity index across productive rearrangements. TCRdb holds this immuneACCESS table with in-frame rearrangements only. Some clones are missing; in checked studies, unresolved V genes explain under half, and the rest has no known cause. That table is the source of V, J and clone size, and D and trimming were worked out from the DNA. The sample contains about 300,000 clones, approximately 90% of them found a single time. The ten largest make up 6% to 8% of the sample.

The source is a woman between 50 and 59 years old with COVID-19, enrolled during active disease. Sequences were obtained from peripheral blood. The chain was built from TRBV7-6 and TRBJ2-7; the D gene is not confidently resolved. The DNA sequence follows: TGTGCCAGCAGCTTAGCGTCGGCGGAGACCAGTTACGAGCAGTACTTC. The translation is CASSLASAETSYEQYF.